This T cell receptor beta chain stems from a study of human T cells and chemical hapten exposure. MiXCR, run by TCRdb on the RACE reads, gives a single entry per CDR3 protein. The top ten clones hold roughly 3% of a sample with approximately 75,000 distinct CDR3 sequences, 8.5% of them seen once. The time point: patch test 2, 6 weeks after DPC sensitization. Treatment noted: therapeutic diphenylcyclopropenone sensitization with weekly scalp DPC. This clonotype was detected only a few times. Germline V gene lookup returns CDR1 MGHRA and CDR2 YSYEKL. The CDR3 consists of 14 residues. Trimming cost V 1 base and J 9 bases, with 13 bases left between them.

This TCR derives from a woman in her forties or fifties with alopecia areata. Some clones in this sample may be carry-over from other donors' samples. Material: whole blood, obtained in connection with sensitization to the hapten diphenylcyclopropenone (DPC). This chain connects TRBV4-1 to TRBJ1-5; tentative D call: TRBD1 (5 bases). The DNA of the CDR3 is TGCGCCAGCAGCCAAGCCAGGGCCTATGGGCCCCAGCATTTT. It codes for CASSQARAYGPQHF.